This TCR beta chain derives from a study of shared clonotypes between healthy human individuals. Germline V lookup: CDR1 MNHNS, CDR2 SASEGT. Trimming took 7 bases from V and 5 from J, leaving 21 bases between them. The CDR3 is 15 residues long. Execution of the assay was at deep level. Every immunoSEQ plate was one replicate of a subset's evenly spread DNA. Data came from immunoSEQ multiplex PCR; TCRdb stores just in-frame clones and leaves some out. The sample shows about 2.3 million clones, around 93% of them seen only once. The sequenced sample consisted of naive CD4+ T cells from PBMCs. The subset here: CD45RA+ positively selected. The gene calls are TRBV6-1 and TRBJ2-7; TRBD2 might be the D (6 bases). This TCR was sampled from a man aged 18-30 years in good health. Some clones in this sample may be carry-over from other donors' samples. The DNA for the CDR3 is TGTGCCAGCATCCTAGGGATCGTCGGGAGCCACGAGCAGTACTTC. It translates to CASILGIVGSHEQYF.